This T cell receptor beta chain was sequenced during a study of T-cell reconstitution after alpha-beta-depleted transplantation in children (dated by TCRdb to 2016 to 2017). Some background on the complete study: T-cell immune reconstitution after TCRalphabeta/CD19-depleted allogeneic hematopoietic cell transplantation in children was quantitatively tracked in the study by means of TCR repertoire profiling.

Library preparation was by PCR. Instrument on record: Illumina HiSeq 2500. TCR libraries were prepared with molecular barcoding, using unique molecular identifiers to normalize TCRbeta repertoire quantification. The raw public reads went through TCRdb reprocessing: fastp at Q25, MiXCR clone calling, in-frame beta chains kept. A single entry per CDR3 protein holds the most common genes and DNA from its merged rows. Within this sample are about 610,000 distinct CDR3 sequences, with over 9.5% of them counted one time only. Together, the top ten hold roughly 3.9% of the sample. With respect to this clonotype: The specificity of this receptor is unknown. There are no base qualities to consult, and no much larger clone falls within one base.

The germline V gene yields LGHNA for CDR1 and YNFKEQ for CDR2. Including cysteine and phenylalanine, the CDR3 has 16 amino acids. CDR3 DNA is the only sequence kept; it has 48 bases, read in frame from the first base. Trimming leaves V shorter by 0 bases and J shorter by 7 bases, with the junction holding 11 bases beyond the gene matches. This clonotype originated in a human donor who donated a stem cell graft to a child with acute myeloid leukemia. The input for sequencing was PBMCs from the stem cell graft donor, taken from the stem cell graft. The rearrangement combines TRBV4-2 with TRBJ1-2; 7 bases in between match TRBD1. CDR3 loop: CASSQDQGGRRGGYTF. The DNA sequence is TGTGCCAGCAGCCAAGACCAAGGGGGCCGTCGTGGTGGCTACACCTTC.